The source of this T cell receptor (beta chain) is a study of blood T cell repertoires in COVID-19. Measured with immunoSEQ multiplex PCR; TCRdb has only the in-frame clones, and not every one. Among about 300,000 clones listed, approximately 85% were seen once. The J segment lost 2 bases and the V segment lost 5 bases, leaving 4 bases of the junction unmatched. The CDR3 is made up of 14 amino acids. The V gene's germline CDR1 is GTSNPN and CDR2 SVGIG (reference sequence). Sequencing was done on a sample of PBMCs or T cells enriched from blood (not recorded which). The chain has TRBV30 and TRBJ2-7; 12 nucleotides line up with TRBD1. This clonotype was obtained from a man younger than 40 who had recovered from COVID-19. In DNA, the CDR3 is TGTGCCTGGCGCCGGGACAGGGGGCCCTACGAGCAGTACTTC. Protein sequence: CAWRRDRGPYEQYF. The entire variable domain, with the rest obtained from reference TRBV30 and TRBJ2-7, is as follows: SQTIHQWPATLVQPVGSPLSLECTVEGTSNPNLYWYRQAAGRGLQLLFYSVGIGQISSEVPQNLSASRPQDRQFILSSKKLLLSDSGFYLCAWRRDRGPYEQYFGPGTRLTVT.